Below, 15 T cell receptor beta chains from the same sample are listed, as sequenced in a study of CD8+ T cells in alopecia areata. The treatment was: oral pan-JAK inhibitor, 5-10 mg twice daily. After isolation, RNA underwent reverse transcription to generate cDNA as the sequencing template. The protocol was immunoSEQ multiplex PCR, while the TCRdb copy is restricted to in-frame clones and leaves out a portion. The sample has about 270,000 clones, approximately 60% seen once. The starting material was CD4+ T cells sorted from blood, obtained around week 54, from a patient treated with tofacitinib. These receptors all stem from a human donor with alopecia areata.

J is TRBJ2-7 and V is TRBV9, with D tentatively TRBD2 (6 bases). V was cut by 0 bases and J by 6 bases, with 10 bases left in between. CDR3 length equals 13 residues. Per germline, CDR1 SGDLS and CDR2 YYNGEE. In nucleotides, the CDR3 is TGTGCCAGCAGCGTAGAGGAGGGAAGCGAGCAGTACTTC. Its translation is CASSVEEGSEQYF. Looking up the rest from reference TRBV9 and TRBJ2-7 gives the full variable domain: DSGVTQTPKHLITATGQRVTLRCSPRSGDLSVYWYQQSLDQGLQFLIQYYNGEERAKGNILERFSAQQFPDLHSELNLSSLELGDSALYFCASSVEEGSEQYFGPGTRLTVT.

This chain uses TRBV5-6 with TRBJ2-3; D possibly corresponds to TRBD1 (5 bases). The CDR3 loop spans 14 amino acids. V lost 2 bases, J lost 3 bases, and 10 bases lay in between. Germline V CDR1 and CDR2: SGHDT, YYEEEE. CDR3: CASSLGVTTDTQYF. DNA for the CDR3: TGTGCCAGCAGCTTAGGGGTAACTACAGATACGCAGTATTTT.

V usage is TRBV7-8 and J usage is TRBJ1-2; maybe TRBD1 (5 bases). V was cut by 4 bases and J by 6 bases, with 15 bases left in between. Germline lookup yields CDR1 SGHVS and CDR2 FQNEAQ. CDR3 length: 14 amino acids. CDR3 in DNA: TGTGCCAGCAGCTATGGCGGGACTCCTAATGGCTACACCTTC. Residues: CASSYGGTPNGYTF.

This clone has just a few counts. The rearrangement links TRBV10-3 to TRBJ1-2; TRBD1 matches 10 bases. CDR3 length: 15 residues. V gave up 0 bases and J gave up 8 bases; unmatched junction bases: 6. Per germline, CDR1 ENHRY and CDR2 SYGVKD. In DNA form, the CDR3 reads TGTGCCATCAGTGAGTCGTGGACAGGGGGTTACGGCTACACCTTC. Amino acids: CAISESWTGGYGYTF.

This rearrangement joins TRBV29-1 to TRBJ2-3; D remains ambiguous. V shed 6 bases and J shed 7 bases, with 17 bases lying between them. This CDR3 contains 13 residues. CDR1 is SQVTM, CDR2 ANQGSEA, per germline. CDR3 coding DNA: TGCAGCGTGCTCGAGGTTCCCGGCCATACGCAGTATTTT. Protein: CSVLEVPGHTQYF.

The rearrangement links TRBV4-2 to TRBJ2-7; 8 bases are shared with TRBD2. The V segment lost 0 bases and the J segment 0 bases; nucleotides outside the gene matches: 4. Germline lookup yields CDR1 LGHNA and CDR2 YNFKEQ. CDR3 length: 16 amino acids. DNA of the CDR3: TGTGCCAGCAGCCAAGATTCGGCGGGGGGCTCCTACGAGCAGTACTTC. This sequence encodes CASSQDSAGGSYEQYF.

The chain is built from TRBV7-9 and TRBJ2-1; 10 positions agree with TRBD2. Germline V gives CDR1 SEHNR, CDR2 FQNEAQ (reference sequence). The junction had 13 bases not matched to a gene; V was cut back by 2 bases and J by 6 bases. This CDR3 spans 18 amino acids. The chain's CDR3 is CASSLPLRLAGTVNEQFF. CDR3 DNA: TGTGCCAGCAGCTTACCACTCCGACTAGCGGGTACTGTCAATGAGCAGTTCTTC.

This clone was recorded only once. The rearrangement links TRBV2 to TRBJ2-5; 11 bases match TRBD2. Trimming removed 4 bases from V and 5 bases from J; junction bases left unmatched: 6. This CDR3 has 15 amino acids. CDR1 and CDR2 (germline): SNHLY, FYNNEI. For the CDR3, the DNA is TGTGCCAGCAGTGGACTAGCGGGGTTATGGGAGACCCAGTACTTC. Encoded protein: CASSGLAGLWETQYF. Drawing the rest from reference TRBV2 and TRBJ2-5, the complete variable domain is EPEVTQTPSHQVTQMGQEVILRCVPISNHLYFYWYRQILGQKVEFLVSFYNNEISEKSEIFDDQFSVERPDGSNFTLKIRSTKLEDSAMYFCASSGLAGLWETQYFGPGTRLLVL.

This chain joins TRBV9 and TRBJ2-1, with 11 positions matching TRBD2. Per germline, CDR1 SGDLS and CDR2 YYNGEE. The J segment lost 13 bases and the V segment lost 4 bases, leaving 4 bases of the junction unmatched. CDR3 size: 12 residues. The CDR3 DNA sequence: TGTGCCAGCAGCACAACTAGCGGGGGACAGTTCTTC. Protein product: CASSTTSGGQFF.

This chain uses TRBV7-9 with TRBJ1-4, with 9 bases that match TRBD1. Losses at the gene ends were 2 bases for V and 4 bases for J; bases not matched to a gene: 5. The CDR3 runs to 16 residues. The germline V gene encodes CDR1 SEHNR and CDR2 FQNEAQ (reference sequence). CDR3 coding DNA: TGTGCCAGCAGCTTATGGACAGGGGTGATTAATGAAAAACTGTTTTTT. Protein sequence: CASSLWTGVINEKLFF.

V usage is TRBV5-4 and J usage is TRBJ1-6; 8 nucleotides line up with TRBD1. V gave up 4 bases and J gave up 9 bases; unmatched junction bases: 9. CDR1 is SGHNT and CDR2 is YYREEE in the germline V gene (reference sequence). The length of the CDR3 is 15 residues. The CDR3 loop reads CASSRGQGETSPLHF. For the CDR3, the DNA is TGTGCCAGCAGCCGCGGACAGGGTGAAACTTCACCCCTCCACTTT.

V and J are TRBV20-1 and TRBJ2-5; no firm D call. The CDR3 length is 11 residues. The germline V gene encodes CDR1 DFQATT and CDR2 SNEGSKA (reference sequence). V lost 0 bases and J lost 3, with 2 bases in between. CDR3 amino acids: CSARDKETQYF. CDR3 nucleotides: TGCAGTGCTAGAGATAAAGAGACCCAGTACTTC.

The chain uses TRBV13 and TRBJ2-1; the match to TRBD1 covers 8 bases. The V gene's germline CDR1 is PRHDT and CDR2 FYEKMQ (reference sequence). This CDR3 contains 13 residues. The V and J ends lost 8 bases and 3 bases, in that order; junction bases with no gene match: 3. The CDR3 bases are TGTGCCAGCCGGGACAGGAACTACAATGAGCAGTTCTTC. It translates to CASRDRNYNEQFF.

This clone was observed a few times. The chain joins TRBV5-1 to TRBJ1-1, with 7 nucleotides matching TRBD1. This CDR3 has 15 residues. Germline assignment: CDR1 SGHRS and CDR2 YFSETQ. Trimming at V came to 4 bases and at J to 0 bases, leaving 6 bases not matched to a gene. CDR3 DNA sequence: TGCGCCAGCAGCCAACCGGGACAGATGAACACTGAAGCTTTCTTT. Its translation is CASSQPGQMNTEAFF. The variable domain in full, completed from reference TRBV5-1 and TRBJ1-1, reads KAGVTQTPRYLIKTRGQQVTLSCSPISGHRSVSWYQQTPGQGLQFLFEYFSETQRNKGNFPGRFSGRQFSNSRSEMNVSTLELGDSALYLCASSQPGQMNTEAFFGQGTRLTVV.

The CDR3 loop is CASSPTGTASYEQYF. CDR3 DNA sequence: TGTGCCAGCTCTCCTACTGGGACTGCTTCCTACGAGCAGTACTTC. The chain uses TRBV18 and TRBJ2-7; possibly TRBD2 for D (6 bases). The V and J ends lost 6 bases and 1 base respectively, with 16 bases between them. Germline V lookup: CDR1 KGHSH, CDR2 LQKENI. The CDR3 consists of 15 residues. Full variable domain (missing parts from reference TRBV18 and TRBJ2-7): NAGVMQNPRHLVRRRGQEARLRCSPMKGHSHVYWYRQLPEEGLKFMVYLQKENIIDESGMPKERFSAEFPKEGPSILRIQQVVRGDSAAYFCASSPTGTASYEQYFGPGTRLTVT.